The 10 T cell receptor beta chains below were found in one sample sequenced in a study of cytomegalovirus exposure and HLA in healthy donors. PCR was performed using 60 Vbeta and 13 Jbeta primers. The protocol was immunoSEQ multiplex PCR, while the TCRdb copy is restricted to in-frame clones and leaves out a portion. The sample consists of about 130,000 clones, roughly 69% of them appearing once. The sample taken for sequencing was PBMCs. These receptors were taken from a human donor in good health.

This clone has more than one count but fewer than ten. This rearrangement joins TRBV27 to TRBJ1-6; D is uncertain. Per the germline V gene, CDR1 is MNHEY and CDR2 is SMNVEV (reference sequence). The length of the CDR3 is 14 residues. V lost 0 bases and J 6 bases, leaving 6 bases between the germline ends. DNA for the CDR3: TGTGCCAGCAGTTTATCTGCGATTAATTCACCCCTCCACTTT. It encodes CASSLSAINSPLHF.

The chain recombines TRBV28 with TRBJ2-1, with TRBD2 identical over 13 bases. Germline V gene sequence: CDR1 MDHEN, CDR2 SYDVKM. This CDR3 is 17 amino acids long. Unmatched junction bases numbered 9, after V lost 2 bases and J lost 8 bases. The CDR3 sequence is CASSLGTSGKVRDEQFF. The CDR3 DNA is TGTGCCAGCAGTTTAGGGACTAGCGGGAAAGTCAGGGATGAGCAGTTCTTC.

This chain connects TRBV7-3 to TRBJ2-1; no clear D. The CDR3 totals 15 residues. Per the germline V gene, CDR1 is SGHTA and CDR2 is FQGTGA. Deletions cut 2 bases from V and 0 bases from J, with 8 bases between. The CDR3 is CASSLSSSSYNEQFF. The CDR3 nucleotides read TGTGCCAGCAGCTTATCATCCAGCTCCTACAATGAGCAGTTCTTC.

The CDR3, as DNA: TGTGCCAGCAGCCAGGCAGCACTACAGGGATCCAATCAGCCCCAGCATTTT. Its translation: CASSQAALQGSNQPQHF. V gene TRBV4-2 combines with J gene TRBJ1-5, with a weak D call TRBD1 (6 bases). The CDR3 spans 17 residues. V lost 3 bases and J 3 bases, leaving 18 bases between the germline ends. Germline V lookup: CDR1 LGHNA, CDR2 YNFKEQ.

The CDR3 bases are TGTGCCAGCAGCCCGGGGGTCGGGACGCAGTATTTT. It translates to CASSPGVGTQYF. This rearrangement joins TRBV11-1 to TRBJ2-3, with a weak D call TRBD2 (6 bases). The CDR3 runs 12 residues. Trimming took off 5 bases at V and 9 bases at J, with 12 bases between the two ends. Germline V gene sequence: CDR1 SGHAT, CDR2 FQDESV (reference sequence).

The J gene is TRBJ1-6, the V gene TRBV5-1, with 9 positions matching TRBD1. Germline V CDR1 and CDR2: SGHRS, YFSETQ. The J segment lost 6 bases and the V segment lost 4 bases, leaving 5 bases of the junction unmatched. The CDR3 consists of 15 residues. CDR3: CASSTPDRGNSPLHF. CDR3 in DNA: TGCGCCAGCAGCACGCCGGACAGGGGTAATTCACCCCTCCACTTT.

This sequence joins TRBV23-1 and TRBJ2-2; TRBD1 matches 9 bases. TRBV23-1 is reported as an ORF; its role is uncertain. Trimming at V came to 4 bases and at J to 0 bases, leaving 21 bases not matched to a gene. The CDR3 runs 22 residues. CDR3 region: CASSPQSPLDRGGPPNTGELFF. Written as DNA, the CDR3 is TGCGCCAGCAGTCCCCAATCCCCCTTGGACAGGGGAGGTCCCCCGAACACCGGGGAGCTGTTTTTT.

V usage is TRBV30 and J usage is TRBJ1-1, with D possibly TRBD1 on 6 matching bases. The V gene lost 4 bases and the J gene lost 2 bases, with 20 bases spanning the gap. CDR3 length: 16 amino acids. The germline gives CDR1 GTSNPN, CDR2 SVGIG (reference sequence). CDR3 coding DNA: TGTGCCTGGAAGGGGGGGGCTCCATCTTACAACACTGAAGCTTTCTTT. Translated, it gives CAWKGGAPSYNTEAFF.

This chain connects TRBV9 to TRBJ2-3; 11 bases align to TRBD2. Trimming took 3 bases from V and 4 from J; bases not matched to a gene: 13. Germline CDR1 and CDR2: SGDLS and YYNGEE. There are 18 residues in the CDR3. The CDR3 sequence is CASSGKQTSGMGADTQYF. CDR3 in DNA: TGTGCCAGCAGCGGAAAACAGACTAGCGGGATGGGGGCAGATACGCAGTATTTT.

This clone appeared once. The CDR3 DNA reads as TGTGCCAGCAGCCTTCTCGGAGACGCGAGCTCCTACAATGAGCAGTTCTTC. Its translation: CASSLLGDASSYNEQFF. V gene TRBV5-4 combines with J gene TRBJ2-1, with unresolved D. Germline-derived CDR1 and CDR2 are SGHNT and YYREEE (reference sequence). V lost 4 bases and J 0 bases, leaving 17 bases between the germline ends. This CDR3 has 17 amino acids.